This TCR beta chain was documented in a study of OX40 agonist ivuxolimab in advanced cancers. Assay: immunoSEQ multiplex PCR; the TCRdb copy retains only in-frame clones and omits some. The table has 91,000 or so clones, roughly 94% seen once. CDR1 SGHTA and CDR2 FQGNSA come from the germline V gene. The CDR3 runs 14 residues. V was pared by 1 base and J by 4 bases, with 11 bases between. Here the sequenced sample was CD4+ or CD8+ T cells sorted from blood, taken in a trial of the OX40 agonist ivuxolimab. The sequence derives from an adult with an advanced solid tumor such as melanoma, head and neck, liver or kidney cancer. V and J are TRBV7-2 and TRBJ2-7; tentatively, D is TRBD1 (6 bases). The CDR3 protein is CASSLGQGRYEQYF. The DNA of the CDR3 is TGTGCCAGCAGCTTAGGCCAGGGGAGATACGAGCAGTACTTC.